This is a list of T cell receptor beta chains from one sample in a study of T cells after yellow fever vaccination. TCRdb recomputed calls from the 5' RACE reads with MiXCR, one row per CDR3 protein. The sample carries about 260,000 distinct CDR3 sequences, roughly 4.8% recorded once. The starting material was CD4+ T cells sorted from PBMCs, obtained on the day of the yellow fever booster vaccination. These receptor sequences come from a man younger than 35 who received the YFV17D yellow fever vaccine. CDR3s include the opening cysteine and the closing phenylalanine or tryptophan. D genes are given only for firm matches. Clone size is stated in some rows and not others, as once, few, many or a class when expanded.

v_call,clone_size,d_call,j_call,cdr3_nt,cdr3_aa
TRBV11-2,many,TRBD1,TRBJ2-2,TGTGCCAGCAGCGCGGACAGGGCCTACACCGGGGAGCTGTTTTTT,CASSADRAYTGELFF
TRBV12-3/TRBV12-4,.,.,TRBJ1-1,TGTGCCAGCAGGACTCGACAGGACACTGAAGCTTTCTTT,CASRTRQDTEAFF
TRBV4-1,many,TRBD2,TRBJ2-3,TGCGCCAGCAGCCAAGAACTAGCGTCTAGCACAGATACGCAGTATTTT,CASSQELASSTDTQYF
TRBV3-1,.,.,TRBJ2-4,TGTGCCAGCAGCCAAGATAGGGGGTTTACCAAAAACATTCAGTACTTC,CASSQDRGFTKNIQYF
TRBV6-2/TRBV6-3,.,TRBD2,TRBJ2-1,TGTGCCAGCAAACTAGCGGGGGGATCCCGGCAGTTCTTC,CASKLAGGSRQFF
TRBV5-4,many,.,TRBJ2-5,TGTGCCAGCAGCCAACCCCAGGGGAACCAAGAGACCCAGTACTTC,CASSQPQGNQETQYF
TRBV20-1,.,TRBD1,TRBJ1-2,TGCAGTGCTACTACAGGGGGCTTCGAAGGGGGCTACACCTTC,CSATTGGFEGGYTF
TRBV7-3,few,TRBD2,TRBJ2-7,TGTGCCAGCAGCCCCCAGCGGGGATCTTACGAGCAGTACTTC,CASSPQRGSYEQYF
TRBV29-1,many,TRBD1,TRBJ2-3,TGCAGCGTGGCATCGGGACAGACCACAGATACGCAGTATTTT,CSVASGQTTDTQYF
TRBV7-9,many,.,TRBJ2-1,TGTGCCAGCAGCTTTTGGGGTTTGGACAATGAGCAGTTCTTC,CASSFWGLDNEQFF